The 9 T cell receptor beta chains in this list originate from one sample, sequenced in a study of post-analysis software for immune sequencing data. Study-level results: TRBV5-6, TRBV5-1 and TRBV20-1 belonged to a set of roughly 5 TRBV segments that were more frequent in patients than controls.

The antigens for these receptors are not known. Carried by the TCR beta cDNA libraries were unique molecular identifiers. TCRdb independently ran MiXCR on the PCR reads; one entry per CDR3 protein. The data show 350,000 to 500,000 distinct CDR3 sequences, 35% to 45% seen once. Sequenced material: blood. The receptors shown here come from a girl aged 2 to 10 with multiple sclerosis.

The chain uses TRBV3-1 and TRBJ2-7; TRBD2 might be the D (5 bases). V was shortened by 4 bases and J by 3 bases, with 19 bases between the two germline ends. This CDR3 has 16 residues. Germline CDR1 reads LGHDT; CDR2 reads YNNKEL (reference sequence). The CDR3 region is CASSPYIQRSRYEQYF. The CDR3 DNA reads as TGTGCCAGCAGCCCATATATACAGCGGTCCCGCTACGAGCAGTACTTC.

The genes are TRBV10-3 and TRBJ2-1, with TRBD1 identical over 7 bases. Germline CDR1 and CDR2: ENHRY and SYGVKD. The ends lost 3 bases at V and 9 bases at J; junction bases unmatched: 14. This CDR3 region has 16 residues. CDR3 DNA sequence: TGTGCCATCAGTGATCTAGGGGGTGGGACAGCGTCTGAGCAGTTCTTC. This encodes CAISDLGGGTASEQFF.

The genes are TRBV7-6 and TRBJ2-7; D possibly corresponds to TRBD2 (6 bases). V lost 5 bases, J lost 6 bases, and 14 bases lay in between. CDR3 size: 13 residues. Germline CDR1 and CDR2: SGHVS and FNYEAQ. The CDR3: CASSPRLGTEQYF. The CDR3 DNA follows: TGTGCCAGCAGCCCTCGACTAGGAACCGAGCAGTACTTC.

The chain joins TRBV12-3 or TRBV12-4 to TRBJ2-5; TRBD2 matches at 12 bases. V trimming: 4 bases; J trimming: 11 bases; junction bases outside the gene matches: 11. The CDR3 consists of 15 residues. In DNA, the CDR3 is TGTGCCAGCAGTTCATCTAGCGGGAGGGCCTATAAGCAGTACTTC. Protein: CASSSSSGRAYKQYF.

The chain is built from TRBV20-1 and TRBJ1-5; 7 bases line up with TRBD1. Per germline, CDR1 DFQATT and CDR2 SNEGSKA (reference sequence). Trimming took 3 bases from V and 5 from J; bases not matched to a gene: 4. The CDR3 is made up of 13 amino acids. For the CDR3, the DNA is TGCAGTGCTAGCAGAACAGGGGATCAGCCCCAGCATTTT. It specifies CSASRTGDQPQHF.

On this clonotype: This may be a read error, as it is one base from a much larger clone. This chain connects TRBV20-1 to TRBJ2-5, with a possible D match to TRBD2 (5 bases). Germline CDR1 and CDR2: DFQATT and SNEGSKA (reference sequence). The CDR3 length is 13 residues. CDR3 sequence reads: CGATRVGWETQYF. The DNA for the CDR3 is TGCGGTGCTACGAGGGTAGGGTGGGAGACCCAGTACTTC.

The chain combines TRBV24-1 with TRBJ2-5, with 7 bases matching TRBD1. This CDR3 spans 14 amino acids. Germline V gene sequence: CDR1 KGHDR, CDR2 SFDVKD. V was clipped by 3 bases and J by 11 bases; unmatched bases: 11. CDR3 sequence (DNA): TGTGCCACCAGTGATCTTCGAAACAGGGGTGAGCAGTACTTC. It yields the protein CATSDLRNRGEQYF.

The rearrangement uses TRBV4-3 and TRBJ1-1; D is unresolved. The germline V gene encodes CDR1 LGHNA and CDR2 YSLEER. Trimming pared 1 base from V and 5 bases from J, leaving 11 bases between. The CDR3 covers 14 residues. CDR3 loop: CASSQGVDGTEAFF. The CDR3 DNA sequence: TGCGCCAGCAGCCAAGGGGTCGATGGTACTGAAGCTTTCTTT.

As DNA, the CDR3 is TGCAGTGCTAGAGATCCGGGGGGGGCATACGAGCAGTACTTC. Translation: CSARDPGGAYEQYF. V is TRBV20-1 and J is TRBJ2-7, with 8 bases fitting TRBD2. The CDR3 length is 14 residues. CDR1 and CDR2 from the germline V gene are DFQATT and SNEGSKA (reference sequence). V lost 0 bases and J lost 4; bases outside the gene matches: 5.